The text below deals with one T cell receptor beta chain. Its antigen is undetermined. All of the donors resided in Nashville, Tennessee, and each was a Caucasian adult. Per the original methods: ImmunoSEQ junction-only sequences lacked quality scores, so their filtering differed. Method: immunoSEQ multiplex PCR; TCRdb's copy keeps in-frame clones and lacks some. D and trimming were read from the DNA, whereas the V and J calls and clone size are those reported in that table. The table shows under 2,500,000 clones, with about 94% occurring only once. The data were obtained in a study of shared clonotypes between healthy human individuals. Study-level points and caveats: At large depth, rarefaction still showed sorted-subset sequencing to be incomplete.

This CDR3 region has 14 residues. The V gene's germline CDR1 is WNHNN and CDR2 SYGVQD (reference sequence). Germline trimming cut 6 bases from V and 7 bases from J; bases unmatched to any gene: 11. Material for sequencing was naive CD4+ T cells sorted from blood. Subset: CD45RA+ positively selected. The TCR was taken from a man in his late teens or twenties in good health. The chain couples TRBV10-1 to TRBJ2-5; 7 bases match TRBD1. The CDR3 nucleotides are TGCGCCAGCAGGGTTCCGGGACAGAAAATGACCCAGTACTTC. As protein: CASRVPGQKMTQYF.